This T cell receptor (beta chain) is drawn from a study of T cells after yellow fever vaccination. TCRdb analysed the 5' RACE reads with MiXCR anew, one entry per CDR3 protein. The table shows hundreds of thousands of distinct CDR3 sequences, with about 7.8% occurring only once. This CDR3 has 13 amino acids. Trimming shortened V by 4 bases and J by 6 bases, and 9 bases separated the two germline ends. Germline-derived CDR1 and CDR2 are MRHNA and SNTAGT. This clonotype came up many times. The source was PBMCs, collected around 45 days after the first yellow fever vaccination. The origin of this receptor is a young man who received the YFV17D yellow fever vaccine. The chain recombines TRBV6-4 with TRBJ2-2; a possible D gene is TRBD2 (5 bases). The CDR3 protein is CASSVASPGELFF. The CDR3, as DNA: TGTGCCAGCAGTGTCGCTAGCCCCGGGGAGCTGTTTTTT.